This is a list of T cell receptor beta chains from one sample in a study of response to subunit inactivated influenza vaccine. TCRdb fed the RT-PCR reads into MiXCR, producing one record per CDR3 protein. The sample lists hundreds of thousands of distinct CDR3 sequences, 12% to 15% occurring once. The source was PBMCs from blood, collected roughly 2 weeks before vaccination. These receptors were taken from a man aged 45-60 years who received an inactivated influenza vaccine. The CDR3 runs from the conserved cysteine through the conserved F or W. Each record gives: CDR3 length, J gene, V gene, D gene, clone size, CDR3 protein, CDR3 DNA. A D gene is named only where the DNA matches it firmly. Not every row has a clone size; where given, it reads once, few, many or a size class.

15 | TRBJ2-5 | TRBV5-6 | TRBD1 | few | CASSFPGTGQETQYF | TGTGCCAGCAGCTTCCCTGGGACAGGTCAAGAGACCCAGTACTTC
16 | TRBJ2-5 | TRBV10-3 | TRBD2 | - | CAISESPAGGQETQYF | TGTGCCATCAGTGAGTCGCCAGCGGGGGGCCAAGAGACCCAGTACTTC
15 | TRBJ2-1 | TRBV4-3 | - | - | CASLATDSSYNEQFF | TGCGCCAGCCTCGCTACGGACTCCTCCTACAATGAGCAGTTCTTC
16 | TRBJ2-7 | TRBV4-1 | TRBD1 | few | CASSQWRDRDAYEQYF | TGCGCCAGCAGCCAGTGGAGGGACAGGGATGCCTACGAGCAGTACTTC
13 | TRBJ2-7 | TRBV7-6 | - | - | CTSSLASSYEQYF | TGTACCAGCAGCTTAGCCAGCTCCTACGAGCAGTACTTC
13 | TRBJ2-5 | TRBV20-1 | TRBD1 | - | CSARDTGEETQYF | TGCAGTGCTAGAGATACAGGGGAAGAGACCCAGTACTTC
15 | TRBJ1-1 | TRBV4-1 | - | few | CASSHPLQGVPEAFF | TGCGCCAGCAGCCACCCGTTGCAGGGTGTCCCTGAAGCTTTCTTT
13 | TRBJ2-5 | TRBV15 | - | - | CATARTPDGTQYF | TGTGCCACCGCCCGGACGCCCGATGGGACCCAGTACTTC
11 | TRBJ2-1 | TRBV3-1 | - | many | CASGSGNEQFF | TGTGCCAGCGGTAGCGGTAATGAGCAGTTCTTC
17 | TRBJ2-7 | TRBV7-9 | - | - | CASSLQDLFAPTYEQYF | TGTGCCAGCAGCTTACAGGACCTTTTTGCCCCCACCTACGAGCAGTACTTC
11 | TRBJ2-7 | TRBV7-9 | - | - | CASSHMTEQYF | TGTGCCAGCAGCCACATGACCGAGCAGTACTTC
14 | TRBJ2-1 | TRBV12-3/TRBV12-4 | - | - | CASRPTDPYNEQFF | TGTGCCAGCAGACCGACGGACCCCTACAATGAGCAGTTCTTC
14 | TRBJ2-7 | TRBV19 | - | - | CASSMGGSGYEQYF | TGTGCCAGTAGTATGGGGGGCTCTGGATACGAGCAGTACTTC
14 | TRBJ2-2 | TRBV20-1 | - | few | CSARDSFYAGELFF | TGCAGTGCTAGAGATAGCTTCTACGCCGGGGAGCTGTTTTTT
21 | TRBJ2-5 | TRBV11-2 | - | many | CASSFKYGGSPTTQNRETQYF | TGTGCCAGCAGCTTTAAATACGGGGGATCACCCACTACTCAAAATAGGGAGACCCAGTACTTC
13 | TRBJ2-1 | TRBV13 | - | - | CASSSLTYNEQFF | TGTGCCAGCAGCTCGTTAACCTACAATGAGCAGTTCTTC
16 | TRBJ2-2 | TRBV14 | - | - | CASSQGTLVNAGELFF | TGTGCCAGCAGCCAAGGGACATTGGTCAACGCCGGGGAGCTGTTTTTT
14 | TRBJ2-5 | TRBV20-1 | TRBD2 | few | CSSFPLAIWETQYF | TGCAGTTCCTTTCCACTAGCGATTTGGGAGACCCAGTACTTC
15 | TRBJ1-2 | TRBV18 | TRBD1 | few | CASSPWDSINYGYTF | TGTGCCAGCTCACCATGGGACAGCATTAACTATGGCTACACCTTC
12 | TRBJ2-1 | TRBV10-3 | - | - | CASRGQSTEQFF | TGTGCCAGCCGGGGGCAGAGCACCGAGCAGTTCTTC
15 | TRBJ2-7 | TRBV11-2 | - | - | CASSLGRVSGYEQYF | TGTGCCAGCAGCTTAGGCAGGGTAAGTGGTTACGAGCAGTACTTC
13 | TRBJ1-2 | TRBV29-1 | - | few | CSVDREGLYGYTF | TGCAGCGTTGACAGGGAGGGGCTCTATGGCTACACCTTC
14 | TRBJ2-7 | TRBV20-1 | TRBD1 | - | CSATRTGVSSEQYF | TGCAGTGCTACCCGGACAGGGGTCTCAAGTGAGCAGTACTTC
14 | TRBJ2-1 | TRBV20-1 | TRBD2 | many | CSARVPGTTHEQFF | TGCAGTGCTAGAGTGCCAGGGACTACCCATGAGCAGTTCTTC
15 | TRBJ2-5 | TRBV20-1 | TRBD2 | few | CSARDPGRAGETQYF | TGCAGTGCTAGAGATCCCGGGAGGGCCGGAGAGACCCAGTACTTC
15 | TRBJ1-1 | TRBV7-8 | - | few | CASSLARGLGTEAFF | TGTGCCAGCAGCTTAGCTCGGGGGTTGGGCACTGAAGCTTTCTTT
15 | TRBJ2-7 | TRBV20-1 | - | few | CSARDIGGNSYEQYF | TGCAGTGCTAGAGATATTGGCGGGAACTCCTACGAGCAGTACTTC
16 | TRBJ2-3 | TRBV12-3/TRBV12-4 | TRBD2 | many | CASSPGVTSGTDTQYF | TGTGCCAGCAGCCCCGGGGTGACTAGCGGCACAGATACGCAGTATTTT
16 | TRBJ1-2 | TRBV6-2/TRBV6-3 | - | - | CASSLGGGFTKIGYTF | TGTGCCAGCAGTCTGGGTGGAGGGTTCACAAAGATCGGCTACACCTTC
13 | TRBJ2-5 | TRBV21-1 | - | - | CASSRTISETQYF | TGTGCCAGCAGCAGGACAATTTCGGAGACCCAGTACTTC
16 | TRBJ2-2 | TRBV19 | - | few | CASSAYRNANTGELFF | TGTGCCAGTAGTGCCTACAGGAATGCGAACACCGGGGAGCTGTTTTTT
16 | TRBJ2-2 | TRBV20-1 | - | - | CSARDRRTANTGELFF | TGCAGTGCTAGAGATAGGAGGACAGCGAACACCGGGGAGCTGTTTTTT
13 | TRBJ2-1 | TRBV28 | - | - | CASSLSGLYEQFF | TGTGCCAGCAGTTTATCCGGCCTTTATGAGCAGTTCTTC
13 | TRBJ1-1 | TRBV7-9 | - | few | CASSKTANTEAFF | TGTGCCAGCAGTAAAACAGCGAACACTGAAGCTTTCTTT
14 | TRBJ2-4 | TRBV20-1 | - | few | CSADAGTAKNIQYF | TGCAGTGCTGATGCCGGGACAGCCAAAAACATTCAGTACTTC
15 | TRBJ2-7 | TRBV6-2/TRBV6-3 | - | - | CASSYTAGDAYEQYF | TGTGCCAGCAGTTATACGGCAGGGGACGCCTACGAGCAGTACTTC
14 | TRBJ2-3 | TRBV10-3 | - | few | CAIRRGSDTDTQYF | TGTGCCATCCGGCGAGGGAGCGACACAGATACGCAGTATTTT